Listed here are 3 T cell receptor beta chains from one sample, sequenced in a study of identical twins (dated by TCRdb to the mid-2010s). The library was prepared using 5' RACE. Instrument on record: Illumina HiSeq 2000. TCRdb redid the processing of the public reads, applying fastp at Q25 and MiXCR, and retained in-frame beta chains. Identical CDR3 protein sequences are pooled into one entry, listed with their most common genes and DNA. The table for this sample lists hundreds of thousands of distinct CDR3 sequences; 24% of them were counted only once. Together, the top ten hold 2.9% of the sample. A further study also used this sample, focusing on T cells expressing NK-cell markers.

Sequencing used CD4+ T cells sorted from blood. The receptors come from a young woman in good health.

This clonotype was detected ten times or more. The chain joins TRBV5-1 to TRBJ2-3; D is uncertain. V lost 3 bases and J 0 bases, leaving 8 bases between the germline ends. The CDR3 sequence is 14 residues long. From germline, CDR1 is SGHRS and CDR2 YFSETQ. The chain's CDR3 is CASSSGPSTDTQYF. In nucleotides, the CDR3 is TGCGCCAGCAGCTCCGGGCCGAGCACAGATACGCAGTATTTT. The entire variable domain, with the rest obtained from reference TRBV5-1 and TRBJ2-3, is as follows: KAGVTQTPRYLIKTRGQQVTLSCSPISGHRSVSWYQQTPGQGLQFLFEYFSETQRNKGNFPGRFSGRQFSNSRSEMNVSTLELGDSALYLCASSSGPSTDTQYFGPGTRLTVL.

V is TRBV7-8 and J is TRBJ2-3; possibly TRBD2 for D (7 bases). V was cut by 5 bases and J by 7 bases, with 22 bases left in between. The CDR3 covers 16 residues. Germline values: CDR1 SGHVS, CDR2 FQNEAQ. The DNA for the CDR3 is TGTGCCAGCAGCCCCGAGGGGGGGGGCCGAGTAAATACGCAGTATTTT. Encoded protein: CASSPEGGGRVNTQYF.

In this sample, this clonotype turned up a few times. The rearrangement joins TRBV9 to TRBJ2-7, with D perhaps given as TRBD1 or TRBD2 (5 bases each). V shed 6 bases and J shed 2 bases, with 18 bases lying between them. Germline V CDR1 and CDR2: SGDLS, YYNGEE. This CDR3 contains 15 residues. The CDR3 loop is CASNSDGTETYEQYF. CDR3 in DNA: TGTGCCAGCAACTCCGACGGGACGGAGACCTACGAGCAGTACTTC.